The rows below give T cell receptor beta chains drawn from one sample of a study of type 1 and type 2 diabetes patients. MiXCR, applied by TCRdb to the multiplex PCR reads, yields one record per CDR3 protein. This sample carries about 290,000 distinct CDR3 sequences, around 47% of them seen once, and the ten largest clones take approximately 14%. The specimen was peripheral blood mononuclear cells (PBMCs). These receptor sequences come from a man between 18 and 35 years old with type 2 diabetes. The CDR3 runs from the conserved cysteine through the conserved F or W.

>TRBJ2-7|TRBV5-6
CASSLALASYEQYF
>TRBJ2-7|TRBV27
CACANSGGTYEQYF
>TRBJ2-3|TRBV19
CASSPSLDTQYF
>TRBJ2-7|TRBV15
CATSRYRDPTYEQYF
>TRBJ1-1|TRBV27
CASSQSRENTEAFF
>TRBJ1-1|TRBV2
CASLPRGPRGANTEAFF
>TRBJ2-7|TRBV4-3
CASSHSRAYKQYF
>TRBJ1-5|TRBV7-2
CASSLTPNSNQPQHF
>TRBJ2-6|TRBV6-6
CASSATRAGSKAGANVLTF
>TRBJ2-5|TRBV6-1
CASSEIQAGEAQYF
>TRBJ2-3|TRBV25-1
CASGLATSTDTQYF
>TRBJ1-2|TRBV19
CASSTDRHWAGYTF
>TRBJ1-1|TRBV7-9
CASWGRGQGTEAFF
>TRBJ2-1|TRBV7-3
CASSLSSSTEQFF
>TRBJ1-2|TRBV7-3
CASTPGRYNYGYTF
>TRBJ2-7|TRBV2
CASRTIDRSYEQYF
>TRBJ2-3|TRBV7-2
CASVKPGLSTDTQYF
>TRBJ1-3|TRBV19
CASRWTGGSGNTIYF
>TRBJ1-1|TRBV11-2
CASNLGGAEAFF
>TRBJ2-2|TRBV6-6
CASSYSNDYRDRENTGELFF
>TRBJ1-2|TRBV10-3
CATNKDGQGLYGYTF
>TRBJ2-7|TRBV9
CASSVGQGVVGEQYF